This T cell receptor beta chain was documented in a study of T-cell reconstitution after alpha-beta-depleted transplantation in children. With V trimmed by 7 bases and J by 2 bases, 5 bases remained unmatched. The CDR3 loop spans 14 amino acids. Germline V lookup: CDR1 MNHEY, CDR2 SMNVEV (reference sequence). Library preparation (for TCRbeta) was performed with unique molecular identifiers. TCRdb itself ran the PCR reads through MiXCR, one entry per CDR3 protein. The sample lists hundreds of thousands of distinct CDR3 sequences, about an eighth occurring once. The receptor's source is a human donor who donated a stem cell graft to a child with combined immunodeficiency. V is TRBV27 and J is TRBJ2-1, with TRBD2 matching 7 bases. This material consisted of PBMCs from the stem cell graft donor, taken from the stem cell graft. The CDR3 protein is CASMGGSPYNEQFF. CDR3 DNA sequence: TGTGCCAGCATGGGCGGGAGTCCCTACAATGAGCAGTTCTTC.